A selection of T cell receptor beta chains follows, all from one sample in a study of molecular identifiers for immune sequencing clone quantification. TCRdb ran MiXCR on the PCR reads and lists one entry per CDR3 protein. In the table there are nearly 650,000 distinct CDR3 sequences, 25% of which are singletons. Sequences were obtained from naive CD8+ T cells from blood, with Jurkat cell RNA spiked in. The receptors shown here come from a human donor in good health. Some libraries in this study had Jurkat cell RNA spiked in. CDR3s include the opening cysteine and the closing phenylalanine or tryptophan. Fields, in order: D gene, V gene, clone size, J gene, CDR3 DNA, CDR3 protein. The D gene is left open where the match is weak. Clone size is shown for a subset of rows, as once, few, many or a class of expanded clone.

d_call: TRBD1; v_call: TRBV2; clone_size: NA; j_call: TRBJ1-2; cdr3_nt: TGTGCCAGCAGGGACAGGGTAAACTATGGCTACACCTTC; cdr3_aa: CASRDRVNYGYTF
d_call: TRBD1; v_call: TRBV2; clone_size: few; j_call: TRBJ2-7; cdr3_nt: TGTGCCAGCAGTCTTTCCGAGGACAGGGGTTTTTACGAGCAGTACTTC; cdr3_aa: CASSLSEDRGFYEQYF
d_call: NA; v_call: TRBV7-6; clone_size: many; j_call: TRBJ1-4; cdr3_nt: TGTGCCAGCAGCTATAACGCAATACAGGGCCGTAATGAAAAACTGTTTTTT; cdr3_aa: CASSYNAIQGRNEKLFF
d_call: NA; v_call: TRBV5-1; clone_size: many; j_call: TRBJ1-1; cdr3_nt: TGCGCCAGCAGCTTGGGGCAGGGTTTCACTGAAGCTTTCTTT; cdr3_aa: CASSLGQGFTEAFF
d_call: TRBD1; v_call: TRBV19; clone_size: many; j_call: TRBJ2-6; cdr3_nt: TGTGCCAGTAGCTCCGGGACAGTACCCTCTGGGGCCAACGTCCTGACTTTC; cdr3_aa: CASSSGTVPSGANVLTF
d_call: NA; v_call: TRBV27; clone_size: NA; j_call: TRBJ1-1; cdr3_nt: TGTGCCACCAAACCAGGGCTTGACACTGAAGCTTTCTTT; cdr3_aa: CATKPGLDTEAFF
d_call: TRBD1; v_call: TRBV7-2; clone_size: NA; j_call: TRBJ2-7; cdr3_nt: TGTGCCAGCAGCTTAGGGACAGGGGGCCCCATCTCGTACGAGCAGTACTTC; cdr3_aa: CASSLGTGGPISYEQYF
d_call: TRBD2; v_call: TRBV28; clone_size: NA; j_call: TRBJ2-5; cdr3_nt: TGTGCCAGCAGGCCCCTTACCGGGGGGGGGCCCCAAGAGCCCCAGTACTTC; cdr3_aa: CASRPLTGGGPQEPQYF
d_call: TRBD1; v_call: TRBV15; clone_size: NA; j_call: TRBJ2-3; cdr3_nt: TGTGCCACCAGCCGCCGGAACCGACAGGGGTTCACAGATACGCAGAATTTT; cdr3_aa: CATSRRNRQGFTDTQNF
d_call: TRBD2; v_call: TRBV28; clone_size: NA; j_call: TRBJ2-7; cdr3_nt: TGTGCCAGCAGTTGGGGGAGGGGTTTCTCCTACGAGCAGTACTTC; cdr3_aa: CASSWGRGFSYEQYF
d_call: TRBD2; v_call: TRBV20-1; clone_size: many; j_call: TRBJ2-4; cdr3_nt: TGCAGTGCCAAGATGGCGGGAGGGCCCAAAAACATTCAGTACTTC; cdr3_aa: CSAKMAGGPKNIQYF
d_call: TRBD1; v_call: TRBV7-6; clone_size: NA; j_call: TRBJ2-2; cdr3_nt: TGTGCCAGCAGCCAGGAAGGACAGGTTATCTTCGGGGCGCTGTTTTTT; cdr3_aa: CASSQEGQVIFGALFF
d_call: NA; v_call: TRBV19; clone_size: few; j_call: TRBJ1-6; cdr3_nt: TGTGCCAGTAGTGTAACAGGTTTCGGATCACCCCTCCACTTT; cdr3_aa: CASSVTGFGSPLHF
d_call: NA; v_call: TRBV11-2; clone_size: few; j_call: TRBJ1-1; cdr3_nt: TGTGCCAGCAGCTACGGGGATAGTTTGGGAGCTGAAGCTTTCTTT; cdr3_aa: CASSYGDSLGAEAFF
d_call: NA; v_call: TRBV7-9; clone_size: many; j_call: TRBJ2-5; cdr3_nt: TGTGCCAGCAGCCAAGCTCTGCGGGACGGGGAGACCCAGTACTTC; cdr3_aa: CASSQALRDGETQYF
d_call: NA; v_call: TRBV2; clone_size: many; j_call: TRBJ1-1; cdr3_nt: TGTGCCAGCCGAGGTCCGGGGAACACTGAAGCTTTCTTT; cdr3_aa: CASRGPGNTEAFF
d_call: TRBD1; v_call: TRBV10-3; clone_size: many; j_call: TRBJ2-7; cdr3_nt: TGTGCCATCAGCCGGACAGGGGCCTACGAGCAGTACTTC; cdr3_aa: CAISRTGAYEQYF
d_call: NA; v_call: TRBV2; clone_size: NA; j_call: TRBJ2-7; cdr3_nt: TGTGCCAGCGGGGGTACTGGGGATGGGGAGCAGTACTTC; cdr3_aa: CASGGTGDGEQYF
d_call: NA; v_call: TRBV13; clone_size: NA; j_call: TRBJ2-7; cdr3_nt: TGTGCCAGCAGTATGATAGGCCAGGGGAGGTTCGAGCAGTACTTC; cdr3_aa: CASSMIGQGRFEQYF
d_call: TRBD1; v_call: TRBV7-2; clone_size: once; j_call: TRBJ1-2; cdr3_nt: TGTGCCAGCACGCCAGGAGGGGGCCTTCATGGCTACACCTTC; cdr3_aa: CASTPGGGLHGYTF
d_call: TRBD2; v_call: TRBV5-4; clone_size: NA; j_call: TRBJ2-1; cdr3_nt: TGTGCCAGCAGCTTGGAGCCTGGGCTACTAGCGGGGGCGAACAATGAGCAGTTCTTC; cdr3_aa: CASSLEPGLLAGANNEQFF
d_call: TRBD2; v_call: TRBV7-3; clone_size: NA; j_call: TRBJ2-1; cdr3_nt: TGTGCCAGCAGCTCCTTCGGGGGACTAGCGGGAGCTAATGAGCAGTTCTTC; cdr3_aa: CASSSFGGLAGANEQFF
d_call: TRBD2; v_call: TRBV7-9; clone_size: few; j_call: TRBJ2-5; cdr3_nt: TGTGCCAGCAGCGTTCTAGCGGGAAAATTCCAAGAGACCCAGTACTTC; cdr3_aa: CASSVLAGKFQETQYF
d_call: TRBD1; v_call: TRBV12-3/TRBV12-4; clone_size: many; j_call: TRBJ1-5; cdr3_nt: TGTGCCAGCAGTTTGAGACAGGGGATGCGTCAGCCCCAGCATTTT; cdr3_aa: CASSLRQGMRQPQHF
d_call: NA; v_call: TRBV7-9; clone_size: NA; j_call: TRBJ2-5; cdr3_nt: TGTGCCAGCAGCTTAGTCGGGACCGCGGGGGAGACCCAGTACTTC; cdr3_aa: CASSLVGTAGETQYF
d_call: NA; v_call: TRBV4-1; clone_size: few; j_call: TRBJ2-5; cdr3_nt: TGCGCCAGCAGCCAAGATCCCAGGGCTATAGAGACCCAGTACTTC; cdr3_aa: CASSQDPRAIETQYF
d_call: NA; v_call: TRBV19; clone_size: NA; j_call: TRBJ2-3; cdr3_nt: TGTGCCAGTAGTACAACGGGAACCCGGGGAGATACGCAGTATTTT; cdr3_aa: CASSTTGTRGDTQYF
d_call: NA; v_call: TRBV12-3/TRBV12-4; clone_size: many; j_call: TRBJ1-4; cdr3_nt: TGTGCCAGCAGTTTAGAAGGGTTTGGCGAAAAACTGTTTTTT; cdr3_aa: CASSLEGFGEKLFF
d_call: NA; v_call: TRBV6-6; clone_size: many; j_call: TRBJ1-5; cdr3_nt: TGTGCCAGCAATTCAAATAGCAATCAGCCCCAGCATTTT; cdr3_aa: CASNSNSNQPQHF
d_call: NA; v_call: TRBV4-1; clone_size: NA; j_call: TRBJ1-5; cdr3_nt: TGCGCCAGCAGCAAATGGGGGGATAGCAATCAGCCCCGGCATTTT; cdr3_aa: CASSKWGDSNQPRHF
d_call: NA; v_call: TRBV27; clone_size: few; j_call: TRBJ1-5; cdr3_nt: TGTGCCAGCAGTGCCAGCGGGAGGCTACATTTT; cdr3_aa: CASSASGRLHF
d_call: NA; v_call: TRBV5-1; clone_size: NA; j_call: TRBJ1-1; cdr3_nt: TGCGCCAGCAGCCGCGGGGGGTCAACTGAAGCTTTCTTT; cdr3_aa: CASSRGGSTEAFF
d_call: NA; v_call: TRBV28; clone_size: few; j_call: TRBJ1-2; cdr3_nt: TGTGCCAGCAGACACTATCGTCTGGCAGGGAGGATCTATGGCTACACCTTC; cdr3_aa: CASRHYRLAGRIYGYTF
d_call: NA; v_call: TRBV4-1; clone_size: NA; j_call: TRBJ2-7; cdr3_nt: TGCACCAGCAGCCCTCTGCCGGGGGACCGGCAGTACTTC; cdr3_aa: CTSSPLPGDRQYF
d_call: TRBD2; v_call: TRBV7-6; clone_size: NA; j_call: TRBJ2-5; cdr3_nt: TGTGCCAGCAGCTTGATGACTAGCGGGGGGGCCGAGACCCAGTACTTC; cdr3_aa: CASSLMTSGGAETQYF
d_call: NA; v_call: TRBV23-1; clone_size: NA; j_call: TRBJ1-5; cdr3_nt: TGCGCCAGCAGTCACGATTCCTCCAGGGCGTGGGCGAGAGCCCAGCATTTT; cdr3_aa: CASSHDSSRAWARAQHF
d_call: NA; v_call: TRBV4-3; clone_size: NA; j_call: TRBJ1-2; cdr3_nt: TGCGCCAGCAGCCAAGATTTAAGGGCAGGGATAAACTATGACTACACCTTC; cdr3_aa: CASSQDLRAGINYDYTF
d_call: NA; v_call: TRBV20-1; clone_size: few; j_call: TRBJ2-7; cdr3_nt: TGCAGTGCTAGGCCACTAGCTGCCAGCTCCTACGAGCAGTACTTC; cdr3_aa: CSARPLAASSYEQYF
d_call: NA; v_call: TRBV30; clone_size: few; j_call: TRBJ2-2; cdr3_nt: TGTGCCTGGAGTGTTGTGCGGGACACCGGGGAGCTGTTTTTT; cdr3_aa: CAWSVVRDTGELFF
d_call: TRBD2; v_call: TRBV7-9; clone_size: NA; j_call: TRBJ2-7; cdr3_nt: TGTGCCAGCAGCTTAGCGACGGGGGGGCGAAGTTGGGCCAACGAGCAGTACTTC; cdr3_aa: CASSLATGGRSWANEQYF
d_call: NA; v_call: TRBV19; clone_size: NA; j_call: TRBJ2-7; cdr3_nt: TGTGCCAGTTCAATTACCGGGGATCCGACTTCCTACGAGCAGTACTTC; cdr3_aa: CASSITGDPTSYEQYF
d_call: NA; v_call: TRBV6-5; clone_size: many; j_call: TRBJ1-1; cdr3_nt: TGTGCCAGCCGTCCAATCGGTCCAGGGACTGAAGCTTTCTTT; cdr3_aa: CASRPIGPGTEAFF
d_call: NA; v_call: TRBV7-2; clone_size: many; j_call: TRBJ2-3; cdr3_nt: TGTGCCAGCAGCATACCGGGGCGTCCCAGCACAGATACGCAGTATTTT; cdr3_aa: CASSIPGRPSTDTQYF
d_call: NA; v_call: TRBV19; clone_size: NA; j_call: TRBJ1-1; cdr3_nt: TGTGCCAGTACCCTCGGTGTGAACACTGAAGCTTTCTTT; cdr3_aa: CASTLGVNTEAFF
d_call: NA; v_call: TRBV7-9; clone_size: many; j_call: TRBJ2-2; cdr3_nt: TGTGCCAGCAGCTCCATCAACACCGGGGAGCTGTTTTTT; cdr3_aa: CASSSINTGELFF
d_call: NA; v_call: TRBV5-8; clone_size: few; j_call: TRBJ1-5; cdr3_nt: TGTGCCAGCACCAATGGGGTTAGCAATCAGCCCCAGCATTTT; cdr3_aa: CASTNGVSNQPQHF
d_call: NA; v_call: TRBV30; clone_size: NA; j_call: TRBJ2-7; cdr3_nt: TGTGCCTGGGGAGGGGGTGGAGACCCTGGGGAGCAGTACTTC; cdr3_aa: CAWGGGGDPGEQYF
d_call: TRBD1; v_call: TRBV27; clone_size: many; j_call: TRBJ1-1; cdr3_nt: TGTGCCAGCAGCTTGGGACAGATGAACACTGAAGCTTTCTTT; cdr3_aa: CASSLGQMNTEAFF
d_call: NA; v_call: TRBV24-1; clone_size: many; j_call: TRBJ2-1; cdr3_nt: TGTGCCACCAGTGATTCGGTGGCTATTGGGGATGAGCAGTTCTTC; cdr3_aa: CATSDSVAIGDEQFF
d_call: NA; v_call: TRBV5-8; clone_size: many; j_call: TRBJ2-7; cdr3_nt: TGTGCCAGCAGCTTAGGTAGTCTCCTTCCGTACGAGCAGTACTTC; cdr3_aa: CASSLGSLLPYEQYF
d_call: TRBD1; v_call: TRBV15; clone_size: NA; j_call: TRBJ2-1; cdr3_nt: TGTGCCACCAGCAAGGGGGCTTCCTACAATGAGCAGTTCTTC; cdr3_aa: CATSKGASYNEQFF
d_call: NA; v_call: TRBV29-1; clone_size: few; j_call: TRBJ1-2; cdr3_nt: TGCAGCGTTCACCTCATCGATGGCTACACCTTC; cdr3_aa: CSVHLIDGYTF
d_call: NA; v_call: TRBV30; clone_size: few; j_call: TRBJ2-7; cdr3_nt: TGTGCCTGGAGCGGGGGTAGGTCCTACGAGCAGTACTTC; cdr3_aa: CAWSGGRSYEQYF
d_call: NA; v_call: TRBV5-6; clone_size: NA; j_call: TRBJ2-2; cdr3_nt: NA; cdr3_aa: CASSFQAGAGPGSCFF
d_call: TRBD1; v_call: TRBV15; clone_size: once; j_call: TRBJ1-4; cdr3_nt: TGTGTCACCAGCAGAGAAGCCTCGGGACAGTCAGGTGAAAAACTGTTTTTT; cdr3_aa: CVTSREASGQSGEKLFF
d_call: NA; v_call: TRBV6-1; clone_size: few; j_call: TRBJ1-5; cdr3_nt: TGTGCCAGCAGCCCAGACAGACAGAATTATAAATATAGCAATCAGCCCCAGCATTTT; cdr3_aa: CASSPDRQNYKYSNQPQHF
d_call: TRBD1; v_call: TRBV16; clone_size: many; j_call: TRBJ2-7; cdr3_nt: TGTGCCAGCAGCCAATCAGCTTCAAAGACAGGGGACAATTACGAGCAGTACTTC; cdr3_aa: CASSQSASKTGDNYEQYF
d_call: TRBD2; v_call: TRBV27; clone_size: few; j_call: TRBJ2-7; cdr3_nt: TGTGCCAGCAGTTTTGAGGCGGGGGGGCTCTACGAGCAGTACTTC; cdr3_aa: CASSFEAGGLYEQYF
d_call: NA; v_call: TRBV7-8; clone_size: NA; j_call: TRBJ2-2; cdr3_nt: TGTGCCAGCAGCTTAGCGGTCGCCCCTGCGAACACCGGGGAGCTGTTTTTT; cdr3_aa: CASSLAVAPANTGELFF
d_call: NA; v_call: TRBV7-6; clone_size: many; j_call: TRBJ2-3; cdr3_nt: TGTGCCAGCAGCTTAGGGGGGGCGAGGGCAGATACGCAGTATTTT; cdr3_aa: CASSLGGARADTQYF